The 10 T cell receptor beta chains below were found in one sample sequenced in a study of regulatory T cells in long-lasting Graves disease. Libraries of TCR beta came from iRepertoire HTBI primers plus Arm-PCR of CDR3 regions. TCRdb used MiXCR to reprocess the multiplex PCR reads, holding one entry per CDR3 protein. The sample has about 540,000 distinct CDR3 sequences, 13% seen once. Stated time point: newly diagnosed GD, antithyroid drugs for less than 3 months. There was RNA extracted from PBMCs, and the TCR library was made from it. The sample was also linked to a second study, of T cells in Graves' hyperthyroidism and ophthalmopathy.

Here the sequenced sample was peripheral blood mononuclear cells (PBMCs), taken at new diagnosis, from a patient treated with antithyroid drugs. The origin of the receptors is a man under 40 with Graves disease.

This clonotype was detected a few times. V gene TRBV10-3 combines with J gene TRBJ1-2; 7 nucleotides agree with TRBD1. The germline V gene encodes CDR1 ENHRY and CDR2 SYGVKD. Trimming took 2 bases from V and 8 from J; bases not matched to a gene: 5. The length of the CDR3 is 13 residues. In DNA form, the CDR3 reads TGTGCCATCAGTGAGATGGGACAGCGGGGCTACACCTTC. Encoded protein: CAISEMGQRGYTF.

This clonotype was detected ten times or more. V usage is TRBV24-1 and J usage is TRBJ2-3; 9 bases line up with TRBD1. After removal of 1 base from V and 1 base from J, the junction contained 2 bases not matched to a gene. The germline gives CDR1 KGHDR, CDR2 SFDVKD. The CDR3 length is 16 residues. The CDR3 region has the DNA TGTGCCACCAGTGATTTAGGGGACAGGGGCACAGATACGCAGTATTTT. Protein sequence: CATSDLGDRGTDTQYF.

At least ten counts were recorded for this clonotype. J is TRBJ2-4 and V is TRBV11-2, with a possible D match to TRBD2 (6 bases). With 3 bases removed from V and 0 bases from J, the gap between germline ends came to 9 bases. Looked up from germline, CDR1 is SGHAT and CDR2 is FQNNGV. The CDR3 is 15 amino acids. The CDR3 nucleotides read TGTGCCAGCAGCTTTTGGGGACTAGCCAAAAACATTCAGTACTTC. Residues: CASSFWGLAKNIQYF.

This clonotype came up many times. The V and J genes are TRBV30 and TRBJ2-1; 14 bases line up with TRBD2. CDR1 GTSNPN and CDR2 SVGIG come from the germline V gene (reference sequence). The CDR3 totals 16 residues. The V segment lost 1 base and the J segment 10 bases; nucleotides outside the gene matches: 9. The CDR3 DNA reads TGTGCCTGGAGTGCCCCGGGACTAGCGGGAGATGGGGAGCAGTTCTTC. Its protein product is CAWSAPGLAGDGEQFF. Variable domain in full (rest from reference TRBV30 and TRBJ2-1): SQTIHQWPATLVQPVGSPLSLECTVEGTSNPNLYWYRQAAGRGLQLLFYSVGIGQISSEVPQNLSASRPQDRQFILSSKKLLLSDSGFYLCAWSAPGLAGDGEQFFGPGTRLTVL.

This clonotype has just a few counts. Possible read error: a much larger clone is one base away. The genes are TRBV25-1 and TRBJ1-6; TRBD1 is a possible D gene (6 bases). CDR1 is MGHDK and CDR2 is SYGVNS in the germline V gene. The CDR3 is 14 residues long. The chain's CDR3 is CASSDRGDNPPLHF. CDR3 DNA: TGTGCCAGCAGTGACAGGGGCGATAATCCACCCCTCCACTTT.

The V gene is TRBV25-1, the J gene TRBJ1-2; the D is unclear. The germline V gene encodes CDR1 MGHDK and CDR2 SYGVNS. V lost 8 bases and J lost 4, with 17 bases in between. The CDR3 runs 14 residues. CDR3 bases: TGTGCCAGCGTTCAGCCGGACGTCCCCTATGGCTACACCTTC. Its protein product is CASVQPDVPYGYTF.

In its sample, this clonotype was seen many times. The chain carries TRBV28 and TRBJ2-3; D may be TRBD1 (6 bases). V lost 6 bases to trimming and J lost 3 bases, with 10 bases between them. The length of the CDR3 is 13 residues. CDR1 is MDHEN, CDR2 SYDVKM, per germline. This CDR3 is CASSPGQTDTQYF. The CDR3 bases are TGTGCCAGCAGCCCCGGACAGACAGATACGCAGTATTTT.

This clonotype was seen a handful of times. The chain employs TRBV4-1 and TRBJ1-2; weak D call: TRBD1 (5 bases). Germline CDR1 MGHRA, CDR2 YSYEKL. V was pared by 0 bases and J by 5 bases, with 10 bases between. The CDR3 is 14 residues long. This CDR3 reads CASSQDRGIYGYTF. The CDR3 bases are TGCGCCAGCAGCCAAGACCGGGGGATTTATGGCTACACCTTC.

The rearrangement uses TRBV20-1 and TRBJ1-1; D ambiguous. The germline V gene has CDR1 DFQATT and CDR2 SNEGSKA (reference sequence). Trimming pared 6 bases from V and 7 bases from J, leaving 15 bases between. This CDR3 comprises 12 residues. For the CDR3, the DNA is TGCAGTGCCCAAAGTGCCAGCCTTGAAGCTTTCTTT. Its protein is CSAQSASLEAFF.

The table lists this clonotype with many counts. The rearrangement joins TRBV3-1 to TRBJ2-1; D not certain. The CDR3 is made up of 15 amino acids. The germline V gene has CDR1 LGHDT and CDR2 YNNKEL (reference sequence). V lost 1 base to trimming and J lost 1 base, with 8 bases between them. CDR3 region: CASSQGRWSYNEQFF. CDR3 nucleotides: TGTGCCAGCAGCCAAGGGCGGTGGTCCTACAATGAGCAGTTCTTC.